The next 30 T cell receptor beta chains were all read from a single sample in a study of identical twins. MiXCR was run by TCRdb on the 5' RACE reads, yielding one entry per CDR3 protein. The sample has 450,000 or so distinct CDR3 sequences, roughly 26% seen once. Another study also made use of these data, one on T cells expressing NK-cell markers.

Sequencing was performed on CD4+ T cells sorted from blood. These receptor sequences come from a woman aged 18 to 35 in good health.

The chain is built from TRBV20-1 and TRBJ2-5; D is uncertain. V was shortened by 2 bases and J by 0 bases, with 4 bases between the two germline ends. Germline CDR1 reads DFQATT; CDR2 reads SNEGSKA (reference sequence). The CDR3 extends over 12 amino acids. CDR3 residues: CSARQNQETQYF. DNA for the CDR3: TGCAGTGCTAGACAGAACCAAGAGACCCAGTACTTC.

V and J are TRBV2 and TRBJ1-1; D is ambiguous. V was pared by 4 bases and J by 1 base, with 7 bases between. Per germline, CDR1 SNHLY and CDR2 FYNNEI. This CDR3 has 13 residues. The CDR3 bases are TGTGCCAGCAGTGCTACCCCGAACACTGAAGCTTTCTTT. Its translation: CASSATPNTEAFF.

CDR3 residues: CASSYTGSDEKLFF. The CDR3, as DNA: TGTGCCAGCAGCTACACAGGGTCGGATGAAAAACTGTTTTTT. V is TRBV7-9 and J is TRBJ1-4; a possible D gene is TRBD1 (6 bases). The CDR3 has 14 amino acids. In germline, CDR1 is SEHNR, CDR2 FQNEAQ (reference sequence). With 4 bases removed from V and 6 bases from J, the gap between germline ends came to 12 bases.

This clonotype turned up a few times. The chain joins TRBV19 to TRBJ1-5; tentatively, D is TRBD1 (6 bases). Trimming took off 6 bases at V and 0 bases at J, with 15 bases between the two ends. The CDR3 sequence is 16 residues long. The germline V gene has CDR1 LNHDA and CDR2 SQIVND (reference sequence). DNA for the CDR3: TGTGCCAGTAGCCCACGGACAGCTAATAGCAATCAGCCCCAGCATTTT. Translated: CASSPRTANSNQPQHF.

This rearrangement joins TRBV20-1 to TRBJ2-5; 7 bases map to TRBD2. CDR1 is DFQATT, CDR2 SNEGSKA, per germline (reference sequence). J gave up 7 bases and V 0 bases, and 14 bases lay outside the gene matches. The CDR3 covers 16 residues. CDR3 sequence: CSARDPLSGFDGTQYF. CDR3 coding DNA: TGCAGTGCTAGAGATCCTCTTAGCGGGTTCGACGGGACCCAGTACTTC.

This clonotype was observed a handful of times. The CDR3 loop is CASRAGWNQPQHF. The CDR3 nucleotides read TGTGCCAGCAGGGCAGGGTGGAATCAGCCCCAGCATTTT. V is TRBV27 and J is TRBJ1-5; D might be TRBD1 (5 bases). Germline loops: CDR1 MNHEY, CDR2 SMNVEV (reference sequence). The CDR3 consists of 13 residues. V was shortened by 6 bases and J by 4 bases, with 10 bases between the two germline ends.

The CDR3 reads CASSKDSTDTQYF. CDR3 nucleotides: TGTGCCAGCAGCAAGGACAGCACAGATACGCAGTATTTT. The chain links TRBV12-3 or TRBV12-4 to TRBJ2-3; D gene unclear. V dropped 6 bases and J dropped 0 bases, with 7 bases sitting between them. The CDR3 is 13 residues long.

There are many counts of this clonotype. The V call is TRBV12-3 or TRBV12-4, the J call TRBJ1-2, with 8 nucleotides matching TRBD1. After removal of 5 bases from V and 3 bases from J, the junction contained 5 bases not matched to a gene. This CDR3 is 14 amino acids long. CDR3 sequence (DNA): TGTGCCAGCAGTGAACAGGGGGGCTACTATGGCTACACCTTC. The encoded protein is CASSEQGGYYGYTF.

This clonotype was detected a few times. This chain connects TRBV5-6 to TRBJ2-2, with D uncertain. Trimming shortened V by 1 base and J by 1 base, and 8 bases separated the two germline ends. CDR3 length equals 15 residues. Germline CDR1 and CDR2: SGHDT and YYEEEE. In DNA form, the CDR3 reads TGTGCCAGCAGCTTGCCGGCAAGGAACACCGGGGAGCTGTTTTTT. Translation gives CASSLPARNTGELFF.

The chain employs TRBV10-3 and TRBJ2-3; perhaps TRBD1 as D (6 bases). The CDR3 runs 14 residues. The V end lost 6 bases, the J end lost 6 bases, and 16 bases lay between the germline ends. Germline assignment: CDR1 ENHRY and CDR2 SYGVKD. CDR3 nucleotides: TGTGCCATCAGGGACAGCCCTACGATGGATACGCAGTATTTT. Amino acids: CAIRDSPTMDTQYF.

The V gene is TRBV20-1, the J gene TRBJ1-2; D gene unclear. Germline V CDR1 and CDR2: DFQATT, SNEGSKA (reference sequence). Trimming removed 6 bases from V and 7 bases from J, with 15 bases in between. CDR3 length equals 12 residues. CDR3 nucleotide sequence: TGCAGTGCGATGGACGGGAACCGTGGCTACACCTTC. Amino acid sequence: CSAMDGNRGYTF.

The chain is built from TRBV10-3 and TRBJ2-6; 7 nucleotides match TRBD2. CDR1 is ENHRY, CDR2 SYGVKD, per germline. V gave up 6 bases and J gave up 0 bases; unmatched junction bases: 8. The CDR3 is made up of 17 amino acids. Written as DNA, the CDR3 is TGTGCCATCAGAGGGCTAGCGGAGAGCTCTGGGGCCAACGTCCTGACTTTC. This gives the protein CAIRGLAESSGANVLTF.

The V and J genes are TRBV2 and TRBJ2-1; 11 nucleotides agree with TRBD2. Looked up from germline, CDR1 is SNHLY and CDR2 is FYNNEI. The CDR3 extends over 14 amino acids. Losses at the gene ends were 4 bases for V and 9 bases for J; bases not matched to a gene: 5. The CDR3 DNA is TGTGCCAGCAGTGTACTAGCGGGAGCGGGTGAGCAGTTCTTC. It is translated as CASSVLAGAGEQFF.

This sequence joins TRBV5-1 and TRBJ2-5, with a weak D call TRBD1 (5 bases). CDR3 length: 13 amino acids. The germline V gene encodes CDR1 SGHRS and CDR2 YFSETQ. V was pared by 5 bases and J by 4 bases, with 12 bases between. The CDR3 coding sequence is TGCGCCAGCAGTATTGGACAAAGAGAGACCCAGTACTTC. Protein product: CASSIGQRETQYF.

The rearrangement links TRBV6-2 or TRBV6-3 to TRBJ2-1; maybe TRBD1 (6 bases). Trimming removed 0 bases at V and 7 bases at J, with 10 bases between. The CDR3 consists of 14 residues. In germline, CDR1 is MNHEY, CDR2 SVGEGT. CDR3 nucleotides: TGTGCCAGCAGTTACTCAATTCAGGGGAATGAGCAGTTCTTC. It is translated as CASSYSIQGNEQFF.

This clonotype was found a few times. The chain uses TRBV7-2 and TRBJ1-2, with D hard to call. V was shortened by 2 bases and J by 8 bases, with 12 bases between the two germline ends. CDR1 is SGHTA, CDR2 FQGNSA, per germline. The CDR3 sequence is 13 residues long. The CDR3 is CASSLRASGGYTF. The CDR3 bases are TGTGCCAGCAGCTTAAGGGCCTCGGGAGGCTACACCTTC.

The V and J genes are TRBV20-1 and TRBJ2-3; D perhaps matches TRBD2 (6 bases). There are 14 residues in the CDR3. Germline CDR1 DFQATT, CDR2 SNEGSKA (reference sequence). V gave up 3 bases and J gave up 2 bases, with 12 bases separating them. The CDR3 coding sequence is TGCAGTGCTAGTTTAGCGGAGAACACAGATACGCAGTATTTT. It specifies CSASLAENTDTQYF.

V is TRBV7-3 and J is TRBJ1-3; D is uncertain. The germline gives CDR1 SGHTA, CDR2 FQGTGA. CDR3 length: 15 amino acids. The V and J ends lost 1 base and 4 bases respectively, with 11 bases between them. The CDR3 is CASSLIDGAGNTIYF. The CDR3 region has the DNA TGTGCCAGCAGCTTAATCGATGGAGCAGGAAACACCATATATTTT.

The chain joins TRBV5-1 to TRBJ2-7; D uncertain. With 0 bases removed from V and 4 bases from J, the gap between germline ends came to 14 bases. The germline gives CDR1 SGHRS, CDR2 YFSETQ. The CDR3 covers 15 residues. CDR3 coding DNA: TGCGCCAGCAGCTTGGCCGGACCGCGTACTTACGAGCAGTACTTC. Protein product: CASSLAGPRTYEQYF.

The V call is TRBV7-9, the J call TRBJ2-5; D unresolved. The germline gives CDR1 SEHNR, CDR2 FQNEAQ (reference sequence). Trimming stripped 1 base from V and 0 bases from J, with 6 bases between. The CDR3 is 14 residues long. The CDR3 here is CASSLGLNQETQYF. In nucleotides, the CDR3 is TGTGCCAGCAGCTTAGGCCTAAACCAAGAGACCCAGTACTTC.

This clonotype was found once. The chain combines TRBV27 with TRBJ2-7, with D possibly called TRBD1 or TRBD2 (5 bases each). The germline V and J ends were trimmed by 4 bases and 1 base, with 11 bases remaining between them. The length of the CDR3 is 14 residues. CDR1 and CDR2 (germline): MNHEY, SMNVEV (reference sequence). The chain's CDR3 is CASSSRGTSYEQYF. The CDR3 DNA is TGTGCCAGCAGTTCCCGGGGCACTTCCTACGAGCAGTACTTC.

This clonotype has ten or more counts. The CDR3 DNA reads as TGTGCCAGCAGTTTCCGCCTCAGGGATCCTGGCTACACCTTC. Amino acid sequence: CASSFRLRDPGYTF. The chain carries TRBV12-3 or TRBV12-4 and TRBJ1-2; perhaps TRBD1 as D (5 bases). Deletions cut 3 bases from V and 7 bases from J, with 15 bases between. The CDR3 is 14 amino acids.

The V gene is TRBV12-3 or TRBV12-4, the J gene TRBJ2-5; 14 nucleotides match TRBD2. Losses at the gene ends were 6 bases for V and 6 bases for J; bases not matched to a gene: 6. The CDR3 consists of 15 residues. The CDR3 is CASSPGTSGGQTQYF. In DNA, the CDR3 is TGTGCCAGCAGCCCTGGGACTAGCGGGGGTCAGACCCAGTACTTC.

This clonotype was observed a handful of times. The rearrangement links TRBV29-1 to TRBJ2-2; no definite D call. The ends were cut back, 3 bases at V and 1 base at J, with 6 bases in the middle. This CDR3 is 13 amino acids long. Germline V gene sequence: CDR1 SQVTM, CDR2 ANQGSEA. The CDR3 loop is CSVDDGNTGELFF. For the CDR3, the DNA is TGCAGCGTTGACGACGGGAACACCGGGGAGCTGTTTTTT.

V is TRBV30 and J is TRBJ2-1; D call uncertain. V was clipped by 1 base and J by 5 bases, with 6 bases between them. The CDR3 is 12 residues long. Germline-derived CDR1 and CDR2 are GTSNPN and SVGIG (reference sequence). CDR3 residues: CAWSAPNNEQFF. Written as DNA, the CDR3 is TGTGCCTGGAGTGCCCCAAACAATGAGCAGTTCTTC.

The chain links TRBV6-1 to TRBJ2-7, with D perhaps matching TRBD1 (5 bases). Trimming shortened V by 7 bases and J by 2 bases, and 21 bases separated the two germline ends. Germline CDR1 and CDR2: MNHNS and SASEGT. The CDR3 sequence is 16 residues long. The CDR3 region has the DNA TGTGCCAGCACTCCAGGGTTAGGACCTAGGGCCTACGAGCAGTACTTC. Amino acid sequence: CASTPGLGPRAYEQYF.

This clonotype was counted a single time. V usage is TRBV4-2 and J usage is TRBJ2-1, with 10 bases identical to TRBD2. Trimming cost V 0 bases and J 7 bases; bases outside gene matches: 9. The V gene's germline CDR1 is LGHNA and CDR2 YNFKEQ. CDR3 length equals 17 residues. CDR3: CASSQDRLAGEDNEQFF. The CDR3 DNA reads TGTGCCAGCAGCCAAGATCGGCTAGCGGGAGAAGATAATGAGCAGTTCTTC.

The chain combines TRBV27 with TRBJ2-1, with D tentatively TRBD1 or TRBD2 (6 bases each). Germline values: CDR1 MNHEY, CDR2 SMNVEV (reference sequence). This CDR3 has 14 residues. V lost 6 bases, J lost 8 bases, and 17 bases lay in between. The CDR3 sequence: CASRLREPGDEQFF. In DNA form, the CDR3 reads TGTGCCAGCAGGCTCCGGGAGCCAGGGGATGAGCAGTTCTTC.

The chain joins TRBV11-3 to TRBJ2-7, with D possibly matching TRBD1 (6 bases). V lost 7 bases to trimming and J lost 2 bases, with 15 bases between them. Per the germline V gene, CDR1 is SGHNT and CDR2 is YENEEA. The CDR3 has 14 amino acids. For the CDR3, the DNA is TGTGCCAGCACCGTCGGAGCAGGGGCCTACGAGCAGTACTTC. Translation gives CASTVGAGAYEQYF.

The chain is built from TRBV5-1 and TRBJ2-3; D is unclear. V shed 5 bases and J shed 0 bases, with 16 bases lying between them. The CDR3 is made up of 16 amino acids. The germline gives CDR1 SGHRS, CDR2 YFSETQ. This CDR3 reads CASRNWATASTDTQYF. CDR3 DNA: TGCGCCAGCAGGAACTGGGCTACAGCTAGCACAGATACGCAGTATTTT.